This section outlines one T cell receptor (beta chain) sequence together with its context. Its target is not known. This entry is derived from a study of shared clonotypes between healthy human individuals. Generated by immunoSEQ multiplex PCR, the TCRdb table keeps only in-frame clones and is missing some. The table records approximately 1.4 million clones, around 98% of them present only once. V was trimmed by 3 bases and J by 4 bases, leaving 18 bases between them. Per the germline V gene, CDR1 is GTSNPN and CDR2 is SVGIG (reference sequence). The CDR3 consists of 15 residues. Overall study findings and caveats: Non-shared clonotypes were found to have lower generation probabilities than the clonotypes that were shared by all four of the sorted-subset donors.

The specimen sequenced was naive CD4+ T cells sorted from blood. Described subset: CD45RA+ positively selected. The clonotype comes from a man aged 30 to 39 in good health. J is TRBJ1-2 and V is TRBV30; tentatively, D is TRBD1 (5 bases). CDR3 DNA sequence: TGTGCCTGGAGGGGACCAGGAAGTCTCGGCTATGGCTACACCTTC. Residues: CAWRGPGSLGYGYTF. The entire variable domain, with the rest obtained from reference TRBV30 and TRBJ1-2, is as follows: SQTIHQWPATLVQPVGSPLSLECTVEGTSNPNLYWYRQAAGRGLQLLFYSVGIGQISSEVPQNLSASRPQDRQFILSSKKLLLSDSGFYLCAWRGPGSLGYGYTFGSGTRLTVV.